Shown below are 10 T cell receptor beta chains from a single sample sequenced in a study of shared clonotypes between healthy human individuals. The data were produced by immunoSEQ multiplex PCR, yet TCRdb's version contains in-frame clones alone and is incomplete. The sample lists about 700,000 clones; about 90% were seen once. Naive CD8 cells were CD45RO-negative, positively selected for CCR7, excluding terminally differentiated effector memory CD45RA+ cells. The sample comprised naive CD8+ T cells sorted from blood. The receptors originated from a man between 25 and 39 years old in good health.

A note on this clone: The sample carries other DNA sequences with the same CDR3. For the CDR3, the DNA is TGTGCCAGTAGTACCAGCGGGAGCTCCTACGAGCAGTACTTC. The encoded protein is CASSTSGSSYEQYF. The rearrangement joins TRBV19 to TRBJ2-7, with 8 bases identical to TRBD2. The CDR3 is made up of 14 amino acids. Trimming took 4 bases from V and 0 from J; bases not matched to a gene: 2. Germline V gene sequence: CDR1 LNHDA, CDR2 SQIVND (reference sequence).

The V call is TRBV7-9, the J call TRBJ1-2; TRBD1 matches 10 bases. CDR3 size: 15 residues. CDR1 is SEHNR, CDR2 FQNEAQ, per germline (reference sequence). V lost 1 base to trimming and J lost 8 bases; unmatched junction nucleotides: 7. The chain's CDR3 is CASSLEWRTGGGYTF. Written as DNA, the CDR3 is TGTGCCAGCAGCTTAGAATGGCGGACAGGGGGAGGCTACACCTTC.

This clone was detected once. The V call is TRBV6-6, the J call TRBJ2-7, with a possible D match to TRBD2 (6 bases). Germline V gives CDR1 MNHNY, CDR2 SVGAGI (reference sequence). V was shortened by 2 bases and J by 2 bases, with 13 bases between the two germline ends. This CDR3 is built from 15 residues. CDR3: CASSYRAGRAYEQYF. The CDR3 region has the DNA TGTGCCAGCAGTTACAGGGCGGGAAGGGCCTACGAGCAGTACTTC.

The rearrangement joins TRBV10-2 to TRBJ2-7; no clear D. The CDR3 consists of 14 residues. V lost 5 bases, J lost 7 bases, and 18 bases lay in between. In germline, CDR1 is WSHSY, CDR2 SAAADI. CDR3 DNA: TGCGCCAGCAGTCGATATGGGCCCTCCCAGGAGCAGTACTTC. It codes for CASSRYGPSQEQYF.

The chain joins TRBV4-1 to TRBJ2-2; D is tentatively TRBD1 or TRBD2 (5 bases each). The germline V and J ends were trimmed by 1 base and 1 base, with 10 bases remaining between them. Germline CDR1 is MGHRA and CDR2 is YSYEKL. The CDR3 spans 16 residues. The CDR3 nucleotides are TGCGCCAGCAGCCAAGTACCAGGGAGGAACACCGGGGAGCTGTTTTTT. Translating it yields CASSQVPGRNTGELFF.

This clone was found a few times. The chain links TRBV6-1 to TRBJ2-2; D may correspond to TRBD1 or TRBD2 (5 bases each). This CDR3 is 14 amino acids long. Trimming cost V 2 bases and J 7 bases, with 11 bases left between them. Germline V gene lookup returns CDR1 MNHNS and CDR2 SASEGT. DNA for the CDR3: TGTGCCAGCAGTGAAAGGCAGAGGGGCGGGGAGCTGTTTTTT. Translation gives CASSERQRGGELFF.

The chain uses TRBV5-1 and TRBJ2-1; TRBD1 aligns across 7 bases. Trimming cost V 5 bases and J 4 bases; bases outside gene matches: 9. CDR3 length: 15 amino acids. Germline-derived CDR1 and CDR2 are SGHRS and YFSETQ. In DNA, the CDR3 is TGCGCCAGCAGTCTGGACAGGACCGCTTACAATGAGCAGTTCTTC. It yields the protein CASSLDRTAYNEQFF.

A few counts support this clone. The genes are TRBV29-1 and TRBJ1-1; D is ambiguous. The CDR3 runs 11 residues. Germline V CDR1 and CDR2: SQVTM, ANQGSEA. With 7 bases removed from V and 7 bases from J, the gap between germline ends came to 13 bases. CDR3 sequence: CSDTGRVEAFF. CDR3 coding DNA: TGCAGCGACACCGGACGGGTTGAAGCTTTCTTT.

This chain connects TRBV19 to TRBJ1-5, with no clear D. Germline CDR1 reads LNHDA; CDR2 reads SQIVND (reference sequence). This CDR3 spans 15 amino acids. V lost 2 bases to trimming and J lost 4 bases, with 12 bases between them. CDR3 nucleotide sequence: TGTGCCAGTAGTATAATGGGGTATGGTAATCAGCCCCAGCATTTT. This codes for CASSIMGYGNQPQHF.

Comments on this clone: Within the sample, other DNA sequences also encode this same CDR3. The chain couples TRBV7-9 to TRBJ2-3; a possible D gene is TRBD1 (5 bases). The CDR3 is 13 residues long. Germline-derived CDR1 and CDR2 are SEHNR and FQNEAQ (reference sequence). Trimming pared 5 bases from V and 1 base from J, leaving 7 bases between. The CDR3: CASSPRGTDTQYF. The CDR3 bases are TGTGCCAGCAGCCCCAGGGGCACAGATACGCAGTATTTT.